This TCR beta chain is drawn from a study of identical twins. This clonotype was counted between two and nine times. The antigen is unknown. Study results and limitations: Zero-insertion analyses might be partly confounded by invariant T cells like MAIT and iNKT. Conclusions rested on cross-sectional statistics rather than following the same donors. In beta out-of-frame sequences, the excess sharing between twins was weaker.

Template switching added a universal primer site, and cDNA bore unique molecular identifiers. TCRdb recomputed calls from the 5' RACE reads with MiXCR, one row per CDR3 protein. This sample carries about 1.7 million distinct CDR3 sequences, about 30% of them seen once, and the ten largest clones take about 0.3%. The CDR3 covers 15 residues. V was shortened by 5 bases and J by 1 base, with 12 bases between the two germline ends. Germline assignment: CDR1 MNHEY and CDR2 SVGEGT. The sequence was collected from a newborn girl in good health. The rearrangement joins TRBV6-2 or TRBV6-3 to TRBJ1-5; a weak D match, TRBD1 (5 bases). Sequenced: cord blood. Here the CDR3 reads CASSRPRDSNQPQHF. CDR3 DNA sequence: TGTGCCAGCAGTCGCCCCCGGGACAGCAATCAGCCCCAGCATTTT.